Sequencing of this T cell receptor (beta chain) was carried out in a study of cytomegalovirus exposure and HLA in healthy donors. Remarks on this clone: Antigen unknown.

Deletions cut 0 bases from V and 4 bases from J, with 13 bases between. Germline V gene sequence: CDR1 SGHDN, CDR2 FVKESK. The CDR3 sequence is 17 residues long. The study ran its PCR with 60 Vbeta and 13 Jbeta primers. Using immunoSEQ multiplex PCR, the repertoire was profiled, and TCRdb retains in-frame clones only, with some absent. This sample has around 180,000 clones, with approximately 80% found just once. Study-wide points: In a later analysis, specific HLA alleles were associated with around 17,000 TCR beta sequences at a 0.05 false discovery rate.

This TCR derives from a boy between 2 and 15 years old in good health and CMV-seronegative. Sequenced input: PBMCs. The chain recombines TRBV14 with TRBJ2-6; tentatively, D is TRBD2 (5 bases). This CDR3 reads CASSQDRRIRGANVLTF. The CDR3 DNA reads as TGTGCCAGCAGCCAAGATAGGAGGATTCGGGGGGCCAACGTCCTGACTTTC.